Described below is a single T cell receptor (beta chain) sequence and its context. Using unique molecular identifiers, the investigators prepared the TCRbeta library. Using its own MiXCR run on the PCR reads, TCRdb lists one record per CDR3 protein. The table lists about 400,000 distinct CDR3 sequences, around 21% of them singletons. This sample was included in a study of T-cell reconstitution after alpha-beta-depleted transplantation in children. V lost 7 bases and J lost 1, with 14 bases in between. Germline CDR1 reads MNHEY; CDR2 reads SVGEGT. The CDR3 consists of 15 residues. Sequenced here: PBMCs from the stem cell graft donor, sampled from the stem cell graft. The receptor's source is a human donor who donated a stem cell graft to a child with acute myeloid leukemia. The J gene is TRBJ1-5, the V gene TRBV6-2 or TRBV6-3; perhaps TRBD1 as D (6 bases). The DNA for the CDR3 is TGTGCCAGCACCCCACAGGGTTGGAGCAATCAGCCCCAGCATTTT. Its translation: CASTPQGWSNQPQHF.